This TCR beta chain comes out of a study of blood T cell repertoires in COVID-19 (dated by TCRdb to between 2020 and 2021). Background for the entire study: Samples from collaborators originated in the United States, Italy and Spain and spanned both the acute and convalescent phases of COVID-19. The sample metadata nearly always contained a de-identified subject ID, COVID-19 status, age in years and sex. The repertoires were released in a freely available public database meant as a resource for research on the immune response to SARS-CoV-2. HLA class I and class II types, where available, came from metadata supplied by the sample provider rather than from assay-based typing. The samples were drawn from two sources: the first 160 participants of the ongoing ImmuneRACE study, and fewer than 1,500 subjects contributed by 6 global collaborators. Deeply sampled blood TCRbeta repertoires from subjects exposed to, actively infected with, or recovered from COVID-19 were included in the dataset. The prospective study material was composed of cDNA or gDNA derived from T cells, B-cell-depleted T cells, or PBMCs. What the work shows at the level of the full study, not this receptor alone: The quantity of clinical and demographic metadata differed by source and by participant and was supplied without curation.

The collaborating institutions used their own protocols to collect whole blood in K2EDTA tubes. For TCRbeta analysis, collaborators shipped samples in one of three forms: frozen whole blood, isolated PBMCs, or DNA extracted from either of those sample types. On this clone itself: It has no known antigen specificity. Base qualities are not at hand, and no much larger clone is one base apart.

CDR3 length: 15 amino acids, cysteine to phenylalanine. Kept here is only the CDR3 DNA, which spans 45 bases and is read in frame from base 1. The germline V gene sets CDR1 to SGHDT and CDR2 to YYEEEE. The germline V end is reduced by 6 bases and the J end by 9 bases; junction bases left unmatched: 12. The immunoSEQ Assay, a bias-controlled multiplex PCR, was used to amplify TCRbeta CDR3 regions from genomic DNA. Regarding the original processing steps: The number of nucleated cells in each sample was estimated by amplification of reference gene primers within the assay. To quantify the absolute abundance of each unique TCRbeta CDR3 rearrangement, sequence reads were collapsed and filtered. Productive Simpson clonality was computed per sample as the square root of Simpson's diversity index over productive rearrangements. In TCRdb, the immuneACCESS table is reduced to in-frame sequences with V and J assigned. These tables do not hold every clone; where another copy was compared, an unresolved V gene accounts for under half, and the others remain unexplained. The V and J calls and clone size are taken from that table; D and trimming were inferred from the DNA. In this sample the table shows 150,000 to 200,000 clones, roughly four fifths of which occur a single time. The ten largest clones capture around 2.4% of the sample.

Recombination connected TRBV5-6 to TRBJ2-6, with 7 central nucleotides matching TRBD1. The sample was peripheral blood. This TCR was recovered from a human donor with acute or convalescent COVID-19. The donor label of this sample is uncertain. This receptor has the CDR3 CASNDLSGQVNVLTF. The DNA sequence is TGTGCCAGCAACGACCTGTCCGGACAGGTCAACGTCCTGACTTTC.